A single sample gave rise to the 25 T cell receptor beta chains below, sequenced in a study of T-cell reconstitution after alpha-beta-depleted transplantation in children. The authors prepared the TCRbeta library with unique molecular identifiers. TCRdb ran MiXCR on the PCR reads and lists one entry per CDR3 protein. Of about a million distinct CDR3 sequences listed, about 29% are singletons. This specimen was PBMCs, mostly from graft donor cells, taken 360 days after TCRalphabeta/CD19-depleted stem cell transplant. All receptors come from a boy under two years old who had a stem cell transplant for SCID, so the T cells may come from the graft donor.

CDR3 in DNA: TGCAGTGCCCAAACCGACCGGGACAGCCGGACGGATACGCAGTATTTT. Residues: CSAQTDRDSRTDTQYF. The chain carries TRBV20-1 and TRBJ2-3, with 7 positions matching TRBD1. The trim removed 6 bases at V and 6 bases at J, leaving 18 bases unmatched. Germline values: CDR1 DFQATT, CDR2 SNEGSKA (reference sequence). The CDR3 has 16 amino acids.

Only a few counts were recorded for this clonotype. V is TRBV15 and J is TRBJ2-7; D is uncertain. The V end lost 0 bases, the J end lost 9 bases, and 12 bases lay between the germline ends. The CDR3 is 13 residues long. Germline values: CDR1 LNHNV, CDR2 YYDKDF (reference sequence). CDR3 amino acids: CATSRDRGSWQYF. The CDR3 region has the DNA TGTGCCACCAGCAGAGATCGAGGCAGCTGGCAGTACTTC.

The sample holds a few counts of this clonotype. The CDR3 bases are TGTGCCAGCATGAATCAGGGTTACACTGAAGCTTTCTTT. Its protein is CASMNQGYTEAFF. V and J are TRBV2 and TRBJ1-1; perhaps TRBD1 as D (5 bases). Germline V lookup: CDR1 SNHLY, CDR2 FYNNEI. The V end lost 7 bases, the J end lost 3 bases, and 12 bases lay between the germline ends. The CDR3 totals 13 residues. Complete variable domain (other parts from reference TRBV2 and TRBJ1-1): EPEVTQTPSHQVTQMGQEVILRCVPISNHLYFYWYRQILGQKVEFLVSFYNNEISEKSEIFDDQFSVERPDGSNFTLKIRSTKLEDSAMYFCASMNQGYTEAFFGQGTRLTVV.

V and J are TRBV6-2 or TRBV6-3 and TRBJ2-6; 8 bases align to TRBD2. V lost 4 bases to trimming and J lost 0 bases; unmatched junction nucleotides: 11. Germline assignment: CDR1 MNHEY and CDR2 SVGEGT. The CDR3 contains 19 residues. The CDR3 coding sequence is TGTGCCAGCAGTTTCAGCGGGACTAGGGTTTTCTCTGGGGCCAACGTCCTGACTTTC. Translation: CASSFSGTRVFSGANVLTF.

This clonotype was counted between two and nine times. The chain carries TRBV5-1 and TRBJ2-1; no firm D call. This CDR3 is 16 amino acids long. Germline values: CDR1 SGHRS, CDR2 YFSETQ. The V and J ends lost 2 bases and 0 bases respectively, with 12 bases between them. This CDR3 is CASSFGTTSSYNEQFF. The CDR3 nucleotides read TGCGCCAGCAGCTTCGGCACCACCAGCTCCTACAATGAGCAGTTCTTC.

In this sample, this clonotype turned up a few times. The chain combines TRBV12-3 or TRBV12-4 with TRBJ2-5; D unresolved. Trimming removed 2 bases from V and 5 bases from J, with 12 bases in between. CDR3 size: 14 residues. CDR3 amino acids: CASSLNSLEETQYF. CDR3 nucleotide sequence: TGTGCCAGCAGTTTAAACTCTCTGGAGGAGACCCAGTACTTC.

The rearrangement joins TRBV27 to TRBJ2-7, with D tentatively TRBD2 (6 bases). Germline V gene data show CDR1 as MNHEY and CDR2 as SMNVEV (reference sequence). V dropped 5 bases and J dropped 3 bases, with 20 bases sitting between them. The CDR3 runs to 16 residues. The CDR3 reads CASSPRDSRGDYEQYF. The DNA for the CDR3 is TGTGCCAGCAGTCCTCGGGACTCCCGAGGGGACTACGAGCAGTACTTC.

The rearrangement joins TRBV10-3 to TRBJ2-7; no reliable D call. The V gene's germline CDR1 is ENHRY and CDR2 SYGVKD. The CDR3 consists of 14 residues. V gave up 3 bases and J gave up 5 bases, with 14 bases separating them. CDR3 in amino acids: CAISDGPSYDEQYF. The CDR3 DNA sequence: TGTGCCATCAGTGATGGGCCCTCCTACGACGAGCAGTACTTC.

The chain recombines TRBV2 with TRBJ2-4; D possibly corresponds to TRBD2 (6 bases). The germline V gene has CDR1 SNHLY and CDR2 FYNNEI. The CDR3 loop spans 16 amino acids. Between the trimmed V and J ends, which lost 2 bases and 0 bases, there was a span of 11 bases. CDR3 DNA: TGTGCCAGCAGTGAATCGGGGGAGCTAGCCAAAAACATTCAGTACTTC. This encodes CASSESGELAKNIQYF.

The sample holds many counts of this clonotype. This chain joins TRBV29-1 and TRBJ2-3, with D uncertain. Trimming removed 5 bases at V and 3 bases at J, with 9 bases between. The CDR3 contains 12 residues. CDR1 and CDR2 from the germline V gene are SQVTM and ANQGSEA. DNA of the CDR3: TGCAGCGTTCTCCATTGGACAGATACGCAGTATTTT. Its translation: CSVLHWTDTQYF.

V gene TRBV12-3 or TRBV12-4 combines with J gene TRBJ1-1; the D gene is possibly TRBD1 (5 bases). The CDR3 runs to 13 residues. Trimming stripped 6 bases from V and 4 bases from J, with 12 bases between. This CDR3 is CASRARQITEAFF. Written as DNA, the CDR3 is TGTGCCAGCAGAGCGAGACAGATCACTGAAGCTTTCTTT.

On this clonotype itself: The conserved closing phenylalanine or tryptophan is absent in this CDR3, likely reflecting a read error. The CDR3 reads CASSLVPVLNTEAFL. CDR3 nucleotide sequence: TGCGCCAGCAGCTTGGTCCCAGTCCTGAACACTGAAGCTTTCTTA. The rearrangement links TRBV5-1 to TRBJ1-1; D gene unclear. V was trimmed by 0 bases and J by 0 bases, leaving 9 bases between them. The CDR3 sequence is 15 residues long. CDR1 and CDR2 (germline): SGHRS, YFSETQ.

This clonotype was seen a handful of times. The J gene is TRBJ1-6, the V gene TRBV20-1; no firm D call. Between the trimmed V and J ends, which lost 7 bases and 7 bases, there was a span of 14 bases. This CDR3 spans 13 amino acids. Germline CDR1 is DFQATT and CDR2 is SNEGSKA (reference sequence). CDR3 sequence: CSVRAQPNSPLHF. In DNA, the CDR3 is TGCAGTGTCCGGGCCCAGCCGAATTCACCCCTCCACTTT.

The chain recombines TRBV5-5 with TRBJ2-4, with D possibly matching TRBD1 (6 bases). This CDR3 comprises 16 residues. Germline V gene sequence: CDR1 SGHKS, CDR2 YYEKEE (reference sequence). The V end was cut by 0 bases, the J end by 0 bases, with 10 bases between. CDR3 DNA: TGTGCCAGCAGCTTGGGGACAGACATAGCCAAAAACATTCAGTACTTC. Its protein product is CASSLGTDIAKNIQYF. Full variable domain (missing parts from reference TRBV5-5 and TRBJ2-4): DAGVTQSPTHLIKTRGQQVTLRCSPISGHKSVSWYQQVLGQGPQFIFQYYEKEERGRGNFPDRFSARQFPNYSSELNVNALLLGDSALYLCASSLGTDIAKNIQYFGAGTRLSVL.

J is TRBJ2-5 and V is TRBV15; a weak D match, TRBD1 (5 bases). This CDR3 contains 15 residues. Between the trimmed V and J ends, which lost 0 bases and 1 base, there was a span of 9 bases. Germline CDR1 reads LNHNV; CDR2 reads YYDKDF (reference sequence). CDR3 DNA sequence: TGTGCCACCAGCAGAGATTCGGACATCCAAGAGACCCAGTACTTC. Amino acids: CATSRDSDIQETQYF.

A few counts support this clonotype. The chain carries TRBV6-6 and TRBJ1-5; D may be TRBD1 (6 bases). The CDR3 contains 13 residues. Germline CDR1 and CDR2: MNHNY and SVGAGI (reference sequence). V was shortened by 6 bases and J by 6 bases, with 12 bases between the two germline ends. CDR3 sequence reads: CASSTDRRQPQHF. As DNA, the CDR3 is TGTGCCAGCAGCACCGACAGGCGTCAGCCCCAGCATTTT.

The gene calls are TRBV4-1 and TRBJ1-4; a possible D gene is TRBD1 (6 bases). Germline V lookup: CDR1 MGHRA, CDR2 YSYEKL. Trimming pared 1 base from V and 4 bases from J, leaving 22 bases between. The CDR3 runs 19 residues. This chain's CDR3 is CASSQGGGGQSYYNEKLFF. CDR3 DNA: TGCGCCAGCAGCCAAGGCGGGGGAGGACAGTCTTATTATAATGAAAAACTGTTTTTT.

This clonotype was observed many times. The V gene is TRBV12-3 or TRBV12-4, the J gene TRBJ2-7; 10 bases agree with TRBD1. This CDR3 has 18 residues. After removal of 3 bases from V and 0 bases from J, the junction contained 11 bases not matched to a gene. CDR3 DNA sequence: TGTGCCAGCAGTTTTGCCCTAATTGGGACAGGGGACTCCTACGAGCAGTACTTC. Translating it yields CASSFALIGTGDSYEQYF.

The V and J genes are TRBV4-1 and TRBJ1-1, with 7 bases aligning to TRBD1. Germline CDR1 reads MGHRA; CDR2 reads YSYEKL. The V gene end was trimmed by 0 bases and the J gene end by 0 bases; junction bases not matched to a gene: 7. CDR3 length: 17 amino acids. CDR3 sequence reads: CASSQDNRGPMNTEAFF. The DNA for the CDR3 is TGCGCCAGCAGCCAAGACAACAGGGGCCCTATGAACACTGAAGCTTTCTTT.

The gene calls are TRBV4-3 and TRBJ2-7; tentatively, D is TRBD1 (7 bases). Deletions cut 4 bases from V and 4 bases from J, with 20 bases between. The CDR3 spans 16 residues. CDR1 is LGHNA, CDR2 YSLEER, per germline. The CDR3 DNA follows: TGCGCCAGCAGCCCAGTGGAGGGGGCCCTTTCTTACGAGCAGTACTTC. Protein sequence: CASSPVEGALSYEQYF.

Many counts were recorded for this clonotype. The chain carries TRBV6-5 and TRBJ2-1; no definite D call. V lost 2 bases and J 3 bases, leaving 8 bases between the germline ends. Germline V gene data show CDR1 as MNHEY and CDR2 as SVGAGI. This CDR3 is built from 14 residues. The CDR3 DNA sequence: TGTGCCAGCAGTTACAACAGAGACTACAATGAGCAGTTCTTC. It specifies CASSYNRDYNEQFF.

The chain has TRBV21-1 and TRBJ1-3; the table's D call of TRBD1 was not tested on the DNA. TRBV21-1 is a recognized pseudogene. The CDR3 covers 19 residues. The CDR3 nucleotides are TGTGCCAGCAGCAAAGGGGATAAGATAGGGGCGAATAGGAGGCACACCATATATTTT. The encoded protein is CASSKGDKIGANRRHTIYF.

As for this clonotype: No conserved phenylalanine or tryptophan is present at the end of the CDR3, so a read error is the likely explanation. The genes are TRBV5-1 and TRBJ1-1, with TRBD1 as a possible D gene (6 bases). Germline V lookup: CDR1 SGHRS, CDR2 YFSETQ. The CDR3 has 15 residues. Trimming took 1 base from V and 1 from J, leaving 11 bases between them. The DNA for the CDR3 is TGCGCCAGCAGCTTGCAGGGGTTAACGAACACTGAAGCTTTCTGT. It specifies CASSLQGLTNTEAFC.

This rearrangement joins TRBV20-1 to TRBJ2-7; 10 bases fit TRBD2. V lost 4 bases to trimming and J lost 1 base; unmatched junction nucleotides: 4. This CDR3 has 14 residues. The germline V gene has CDR1 DFQATT and CDR2 SNEGSKA (reference sequence). The CDR3 sequence: CSANIAGGSYEQYF. Written as DNA, the CDR3 is TGCAGTGCTAACATAGCGGGGGGATCCTACGAGCAGTACTTC.

Written as DNA, the CDR3 is TGTGCCAGCAGCCCATCGACAGGGGATAATTCACCCCTCCACTTT. Encoded protein: CASSPSTGDNSPLHF. V is TRBV7-9 and J is TRBJ1-6, with TRBD1 matching 8 bases. Trimming removed 5 bases from V and 5 bases from J; junction bases left unmatched: 5. This CDR3 spans 15 amino acids. The germline gives CDR1 SEHNR, CDR2 FQNEAQ (reference sequence).